This is a list of T cell receptor beta chains from one sample in a study of blood T cell repertoires in COVID-19. Produced via immunoSEQ multiplex PCR; TCRdb's table is partial and in-frame only. Here the sample spans around 290,000 clones, roughly 89% being singletons. The sample consisted of PBMCs or T cells enriched from blood (not recorded which). These receptors were collected from a woman aged 40 to 50 who had recovered from COVID-19. Both conserved end residues are part of each CDR3. Each record gives: V gene, J gene, D gene, clone size, CDR3 protein, CDR3 DNA. The D gene is left open where the match is weak. For some rows the clone size is stated as once, few or many, or as a class when expanded; others skip it.

>TRBV6-5|TRBJ1-2|TRBD1|NA
CASSQPGQFGYTF
TGTGCCAGCAGTCAACCGGGACAGTTTGGCTACACCTTC
>TRBV2|TRBJ2-7|TRBD1|NA
CASSQDRGREQYF
TGTGCCAGCAGTCAAGACAGGGGACGCGAGCAGTACTTC
>TRBV9|TRBJ1-4|NA|NA
CASSVRGKGANEKLFF
TGTGCCAGCTCCGTCAGGGGAAAGGGGGCTAATGAAAAACTGTTTTTT
>TRBV5-1|TRBJ2-1|TRBD2|NA
CASSRGTSFDEQFF
TGCGCCAGCAGCCGAGGGACTAGCTTCGATGAGCAGTTCTTC
>TRBV19|TRBJ1-5|TRBD1|NA
CASRWGQGGQPQHF
TGTGCCAGTAGATGGGGACAGGGCGGGCAGCCCCAGCATTTT
>TRBV9|TRBJ2-3|NA|NA
CASSESRWKGRGSDTQYF
TGTGCCAGCAGCGAGAGTCGGTGGAAGGGCCGCGGGTCAGATACGCAGTATTTT
>TRBV19|TRBJ2-7|TRBD1|NA
CASSIGTGGYEQYF
TGTGCCAGTAGTATAGGAACAGGGGGTTACGAGCAGTACTTC
>TRBV2|TRBJ2-7|NA|NA
CASSLRDIYEQYF
TGTGCCAGCAGTCTCCGGGACATCTACGAGCAGTACTTC
>TRBV27|TRBJ2-5|NA|NA
CASSFGGQETQYF
TGTGCCAGCAGTTTCGGTGGCCAAGAGACCCAGTACTTC
>TRBV4-1|TRBJ2-5|TRBD2|NA
CASSQVTNSGGQETQYF
TGCGCCAGCAGCCAAGTTACAAATAGCGGGGGACAAGAGACCCAGTACTTC
>TRBV5-6|TRBJ1-2|NA|NA
CASNYRGNYGYTF
TGTGCCAGCAACTACCGGGGGAACTATGGCTACACCTTC
>TRBV5-1|TRBJ1-2|TRBD1|NA
CASSLAGTGGDGYTF
TGCGCCAGCAGCTTGGCTGGGACAGGGGGCGATGGCTACACCTTC
>TRBV7-3|TRBJ2-3|TRBD2|NA
CASSPTSGRAYDTQYF
TGTGCCAGCAGCCCCACCAGCGGGAGGGCCTATGATACGCAGTATTTT
>TRBV7-2|TRBJ2-7|NA|NA
CASSLVLLAGNEQYF
TGTGCCAGCAGCTTAGTTCTCCTAGCTGGCAACGAGCAGTACTTC
>TRBV3-1/TRBV3-2|TRBJ1-1|NA|NA
CASSQSGGGPEAFF
TGTGCCAGCAGCCAGAGCGGGGGGGGACCTGAAGCTTTCTTT
>TRBV5-1|TRBJ1-1|NA|NA
CASSLAGGAEAFF
TGCGCCAGCAGCTTGGCCGGGGGGGCTGAAGCTTTCTTT
>TRBV7-9|TRBJ2-3|NA|NA
CASSLAYGLAYSTDTQYF
TGTGCCAGCAGCTTAGCTTACGGGCTAGCGTATAGCACAGATACGCAGTATTTT
>TRBV9|TRBJ2-6|NA|NA
CASSPPEGYGANVLTF
TGTGCCAGCAGCCCACCGGAGGGGTATGGGGCCAACGTCCTGACTTTC
>TRBV30|TRBJ1-1|NA|NA
CAWSVRGNTEAFF
TGTGCCTGGAGTGTAAGGGGGAACACTGAAGCTTTCTTT
>TRBV19|TRBJ2-5|NA|NA
CASSIERQETQYF
TGTGCCAGTAGTATCGAGCGGCAAGAGACCCAGTACTTC
>TRBV7-2|TRBJ1-4|NA|NA
CASSFGLREKLFF
TGTGCCAGCAGCTTTGGGCTCAGGGAAAAACTGTTTTTT
>TRBV7-9|TRBJ1-2|NA|NA
CASSLVTNYGYTF
TGTGCCAGCAGCTTAGTTACTAACTATGGCTACACCTTC
>TRBV27|TRBJ1-5|TRBD1|NA
CATGQGRSQPQHF
TGTGCCACCGGACAGGGAAGAAGTCAGCCCCAGCATTTT
>TRBV30|TRBJ2-1|NA|NA
CAWSKGQLYNEQFF
TGTGCCTGGAGCAAAGGACAGCTTTACAATGAGCAGTTCTTC
>TRBV6-1|TRBJ2-7|NA|NA
CASSENRAYEQYF
TGTGCCAGCAGTGAAAACAGGGCTTACGAGCAGTACTTC
>TRBV4-3|TRBJ1-3|NA|NA
CASSRGPHGSSGNTIYF
TGCGCCAGCAGCCGAGGCCCCCACGGTAGCTCTGGAAACACCATATATTTT
>TRBV5-1|TRBJ2-7|NA|NA
CASSLEQGAHEQYF
TGCGCCAGCAGCTTGGAACAGGGAGCCCACGAGCAGTACTTC
>TRBV10-1|TRBJ1-2|NA|NA
CASSEIQLNYGYTF
TGCGCCAGCAGTGAGATACAGCTCAACTATGGCTACACCTTC
>TRBV10-3|TRBJ1-1|TRBD1|NA
CANGQGMRTEAFF
TGTGCCAACGGACAGGGGATGAGGACTGAAGCTTTCTTT
>TRBV7-9|TRBJ2-5|NA|NA
CASSLSGKETQYF
TGTGCCAGCAGCTTGTCCGGGAAAGAGACCCAGTACTTC
>TRBV5-1|TRBJ2-7|TRBD1|NA
CASSTDRGYEQYF
TGCGCCAGCAGCACCGACAGGGGCTACGAGCAGTACTTC
>TRBV9|TRBJ1-4|TRBD1|NA
CASSGGEGQGTEKLFF
TGTGCCAGCAGCGGGGGTGAAGGACAGGGAACCGAAAAACTGTTTTTT
>TRBV3-1/TRBV3-2|TRBJ2-3|TRBD2|NA
CASSQGSGGRAADTQYF
TGTGCCAGCAGCCAAGGATCGGGCGGGAGAGCGGCAGATACGCAGTATTTT
>TRBV18|TRBJ2-5|NA|NA
CASSPRHGSQETQYF
TGTGCCAGCTCACCGAGGCACGGCTCCCAAGAGACCCAGTACTTC
>TRBV13|TRBJ2-7|NA|once
CASSSDDSSYEQYF
TGTGCCAGCAGCTCAGACGACAGTTCCTACGAGCAGTACTTC
>TRBV5-1|TRBJ2-1|NA|NA
CASSTVSGYEQFF
TGCGCCAGCAGCACGGTTTCAGGGTATGAGCAGTTCTTC
>TRBV5-6|TRBJ1-6|TRBD1|NA
CASSLLTGGSYNSPLHF
TGTGCCAGCAGCTTGTTGACAGGGGGTTCCTATAATTCACCCCTCCACTTT
>TRBV7-2|TRBJ2-1|TRBD2|NA
CASGSSSGITKYNEQFF
TGTGCCAGCGGCAGTTCTAGCGGGATCACGAAATACAATGAGCAGTTCTTC
>TRBV5-4|TRBJ2-1|NA|NA
CASSTQTAYNEQFF
TGTGCCAGCAGCACCCAGACAGCCTACAATGAGCAGTTCTTC
>TRBV7-2|TRBJ2-7|TRBD2|NA
CASSLATSGSRYEQYF
TGTGCCAGCAGCTTAGCGACTAGCGGGAGTCGATACGAGCAGTACTTC
>TRBV9|TRBJ1-1|TRBD1|NA
CASSQDRLGTEAFF
TGTGCCAGCAGCCAGGACAGGCTGGGCACTGAAGCTTTCTTT
>TRBV5-1|TRBJ2-1|TRBD2|NA
CASSFLTGTSGINEQFF
TGCGCCAGCAGCTTCCTTACCGGGACTAGCGGAATCAATGAGCAGTTCTTC
>TRBV7-8|TRBJ1-4|NA|NA
CASSPGNEKLFF
TGTGCCAGCAGCCCAGGAAATGAAAAACTGTTTTTT
>TRBV2|TRBJ1-6|NA|NA
CASSENGGEESPLHF
TGTGCCAGCAGTGAAAATGGGGGCGAAGAATCACCCCTCCACTTT
>TRBV27|TRBJ2-5|TRBD1|NA
CASSRDRYQTQYF
TGTGCCAGCAGTCGGGACAGGTATCAGACCCAGTACTTC
>TRBV3-1/TRBV3-2|TRBJ1-2|TRBD1|NA
CASSGRGGQGATGYTF
TGTGCCAGCAGCGGCCGAGGGGGGCAGGGGGCGACGGGCTACACCTTC
>TRBV7-2|TRBJ1-6|NA|NA
CASSLRQSPLHF
TGTGCCAGCAGCTTGCGGCAATCACCCCTCCACTTT
>TRBV9|TRBJ1-3|NA|few
CASSVSSGAGQNTIYF
TGTGCCAGCAGCGTCTCTTCGGGAGCAGGGCAAAACACCATATATTTT
>TRBV3-1/TRBV3-2|TRBJ1-6|TRBD1|once
CASSHAGQGENSPLHF
TGTGCCAGCAGCCATGCTGGACAGGGTGAGAATTCACCCCTCCACTTT
>TRBV5-1|TRBJ2-1|TRBD1|NA
CASSTGQVGDEQFF
TGCGCCAGCAGCACCGGACAGGTGGGCGATGAGCAGTTCTTC
>TRBV11-2|TRBJ2-1|TRBD2|NA
CASSLVGTSGGAVEQFF
TGTGCCAGCAGCTTAGTAGGAACTAGCGGGGGGGCGGTTGAGCAGTTCTTC
>TRBV11-2|TRBJ1-1|NA|NA
CASSLDPNTEAFF
TGTGCCAGCAGCTTAGATCCTAACACTGAAGCTTTCTTT
>TRBV2|TRBJ1-4|TRBD1|NA
CASKETGGENEKLFF
TGTGCCAGCAAGGAAACAGGGGGCGAAAATGAAAAACTGTTTTTT
>TRBV19|TRBJ1-2|NA|NA
CASSIYGGLYGYTF
TGTGCCAGTAGTATTTACGGGGGGCTCTATGGCTACACCTTC
>TRBV6-5|TRBJ1-2|NA|NA
CASSLRWSGNYGYTF
TGTGCCAGCAGCTTACGGTGGTCGGGGAACTATGGCTACACCTTC
>TRBV2|TRBJ2-7|NA|NA
CASKVGLQLVGEQYF
TGTGCCAGCAAGGTAGGACTCCAATTGGTGGGGGAGCAGTACTTC
>TRBV19|TRBJ2-7|TRBD1|NA
CASSRTGGTYEQYF
TGTGCCAGTAGCCGGACAGGGGGCACCTACGAGCAGTACTTC
>TRBV18|TRBJ1-4|NA|NA
CASLNRGITEKLFF
TGTGCCAGCCTTAACCGCGGGATCACTGAAAAACTGTTTTTT
>TRBV5-5|TRBJ1-1|NA|NA
CASSLTLLPGTEAFF
TGTGCCAGCAGCTTGACTCTCCTCCCGGGCACTGAAGCTTTCTTT